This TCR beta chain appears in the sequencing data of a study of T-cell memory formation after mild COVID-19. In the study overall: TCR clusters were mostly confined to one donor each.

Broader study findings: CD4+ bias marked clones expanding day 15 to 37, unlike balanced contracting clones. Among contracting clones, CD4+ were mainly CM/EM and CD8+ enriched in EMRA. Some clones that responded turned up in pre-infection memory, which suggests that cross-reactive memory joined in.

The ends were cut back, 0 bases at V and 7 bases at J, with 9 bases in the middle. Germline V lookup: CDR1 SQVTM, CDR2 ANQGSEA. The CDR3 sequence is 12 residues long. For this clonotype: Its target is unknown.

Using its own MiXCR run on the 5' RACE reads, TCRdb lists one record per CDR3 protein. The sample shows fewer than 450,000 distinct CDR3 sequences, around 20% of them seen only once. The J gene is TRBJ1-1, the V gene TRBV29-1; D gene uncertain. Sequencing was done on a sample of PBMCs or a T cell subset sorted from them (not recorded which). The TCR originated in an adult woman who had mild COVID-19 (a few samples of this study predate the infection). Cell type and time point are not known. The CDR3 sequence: CSVEDVGGEAFF. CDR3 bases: TGCAGCGTTGAAGATGTAGGCGGTGAAGCTTTCTTT. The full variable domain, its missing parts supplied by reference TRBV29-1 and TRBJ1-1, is SAVISQKPSRDICQRGTSLTIQCQVDSQVTMMFWYRQQPGQSLTLIATANQGSEATYESGFVIDKFPISRPNLTFSTLTVSNMSPEDSSIYLCSVEDVGGEAFFGQGTRLTVV.